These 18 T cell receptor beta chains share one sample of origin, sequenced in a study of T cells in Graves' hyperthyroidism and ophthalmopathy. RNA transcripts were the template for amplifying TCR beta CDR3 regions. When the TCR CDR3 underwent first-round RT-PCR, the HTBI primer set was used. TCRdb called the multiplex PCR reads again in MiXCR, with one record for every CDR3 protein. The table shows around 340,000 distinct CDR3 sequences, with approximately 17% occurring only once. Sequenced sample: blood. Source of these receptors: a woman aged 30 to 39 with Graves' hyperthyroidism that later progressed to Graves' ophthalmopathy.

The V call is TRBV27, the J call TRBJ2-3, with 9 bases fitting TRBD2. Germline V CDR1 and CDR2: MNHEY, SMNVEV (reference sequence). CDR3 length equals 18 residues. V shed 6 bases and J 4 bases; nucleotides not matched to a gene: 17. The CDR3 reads CASRRSGLAGVSSDTQYF. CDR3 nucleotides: TGTGCCAGCAGGAGGTCAGGGTTAGCGGGAGTAAGCTCAGATACGCAGTATTTT.

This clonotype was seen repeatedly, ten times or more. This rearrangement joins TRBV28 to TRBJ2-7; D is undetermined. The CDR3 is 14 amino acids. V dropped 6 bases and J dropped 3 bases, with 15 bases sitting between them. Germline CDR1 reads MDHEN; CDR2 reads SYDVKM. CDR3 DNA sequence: TGTGCCAGCAGACACCCCATCCCCGGCTACGAGCAGTACTTC. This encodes CASRHPIPGYEQYF.

The CDR3 sequence: CASSRDRGRDNSPLHF. In DNA form, the CDR3 reads TGTGCCAGCAGCCGAGACAGGGGCCGAGATAATTCACCCCTCCACTTT. This rearrangement joins TRBV5-6 to TRBJ1-6, with 8 bases that match TRBD1. Germline V gene lookup returns CDR1 SGHDT and CDR2 YYEEEE. Unmatched junction bases numbered 8, after V lost 4 bases and J lost 5 bases. This CDR3 region has 16 residues. The variable domain in full, with the rest retrieved from reference TRBV5-6 and TRBJ1-6, is DAGVTQSPTHLIKTRGQQVTLRCSPKSGHDTVSWYQQALGQGPQFIFQYYEEEERQRGNFPDRFSGHQFPNYSSELNVNALLLGDSALYLCASSRDRGRDNSPLHFGNGTRLTVT.

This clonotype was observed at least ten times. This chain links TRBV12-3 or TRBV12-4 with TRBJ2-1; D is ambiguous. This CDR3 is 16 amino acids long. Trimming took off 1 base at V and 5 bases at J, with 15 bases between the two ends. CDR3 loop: CASSLVAVVPNNEQFF. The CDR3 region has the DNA TGTGCCAGCAGTTTAGTTGCAGTCGTCCCCAACAATGAGCAGTTCTTC.

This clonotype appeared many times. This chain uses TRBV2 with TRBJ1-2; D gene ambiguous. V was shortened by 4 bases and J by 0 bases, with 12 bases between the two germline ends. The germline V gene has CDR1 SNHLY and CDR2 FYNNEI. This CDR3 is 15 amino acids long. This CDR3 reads CASSVGLGPNYGYTF. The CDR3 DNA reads TGTGCCAGCAGTGTAGGTCTTGGTCCTAACTATGGCTACACCTTC.

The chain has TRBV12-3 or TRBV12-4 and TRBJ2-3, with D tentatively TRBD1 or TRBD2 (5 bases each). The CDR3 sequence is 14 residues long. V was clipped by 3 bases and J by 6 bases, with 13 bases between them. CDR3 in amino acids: CASSFSGTGDTQYF. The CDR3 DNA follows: TGTGCCAGCAGTTTTTCAGGGACGGGGGATACGCAGTATTTT.

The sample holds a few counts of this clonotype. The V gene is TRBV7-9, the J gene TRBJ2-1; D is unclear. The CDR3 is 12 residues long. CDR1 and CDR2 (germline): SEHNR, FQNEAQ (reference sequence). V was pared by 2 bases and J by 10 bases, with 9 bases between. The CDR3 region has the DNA TGTGCCAGCAGCTTACCCCTCGGGGAGCAGTTCTTC. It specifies CASSLPLGEQFF.

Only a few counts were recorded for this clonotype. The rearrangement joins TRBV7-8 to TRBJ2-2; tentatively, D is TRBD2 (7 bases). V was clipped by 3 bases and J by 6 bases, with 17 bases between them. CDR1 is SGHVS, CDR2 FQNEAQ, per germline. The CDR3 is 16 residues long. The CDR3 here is CASSFVVRGGPGELFF. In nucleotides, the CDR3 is TGTGCCAGCAGCTTCGTTGTGAGGGGGGGCCCCGGGGAGCTGTTTTTT.

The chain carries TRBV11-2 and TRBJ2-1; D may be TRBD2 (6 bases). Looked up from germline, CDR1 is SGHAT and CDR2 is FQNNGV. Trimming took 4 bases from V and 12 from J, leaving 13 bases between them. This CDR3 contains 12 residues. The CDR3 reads CASSSVGSRQFF. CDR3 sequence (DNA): TGTGCCAGCAGCTCCGTCGGGAGTCGGCAGTTCTTC. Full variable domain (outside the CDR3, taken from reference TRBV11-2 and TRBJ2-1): EAGVAQSPRYKIIEKRQSVAFWCNPISGHATLYWYQQILGQGPKLLIQFQNNGVVDDSQLPKDRFSAERLKGVDSTLKIQPAKLEDSAVYLCASSSVGSRQFFGPGTRLTVL.

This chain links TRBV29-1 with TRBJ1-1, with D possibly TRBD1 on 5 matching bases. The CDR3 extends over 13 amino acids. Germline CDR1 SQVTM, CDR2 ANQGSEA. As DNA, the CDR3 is TGCAGTAATAGACATGGCGGGGGCACTGAAGCTTTCTTT. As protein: CSNRHGGGTEAFF.

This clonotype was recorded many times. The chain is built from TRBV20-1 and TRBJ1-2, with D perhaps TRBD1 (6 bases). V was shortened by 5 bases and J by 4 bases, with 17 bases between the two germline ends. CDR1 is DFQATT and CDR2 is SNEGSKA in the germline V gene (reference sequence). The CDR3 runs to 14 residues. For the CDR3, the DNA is TGCAGTGCTGGGGGCATGGGGGTAGGCTATGGCTACACCTTC. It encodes CSAGGMGVGYGYTF.

The CDR3 here is CASRADRGQEQYF. CDR3 nucleotide sequence: TGTGCCAGCAGGGCGGACAGGGGGCAAGAGCAGTACTTC. The genes are TRBV12-3 or TRBV12-4 and TRBJ2-7, with 11 nucleotides matching TRBD1. The junction had 5 bases not matched to a gene; V was cut back by 6 bases and J by 7 bases. This CDR3 comprises 13 residues.

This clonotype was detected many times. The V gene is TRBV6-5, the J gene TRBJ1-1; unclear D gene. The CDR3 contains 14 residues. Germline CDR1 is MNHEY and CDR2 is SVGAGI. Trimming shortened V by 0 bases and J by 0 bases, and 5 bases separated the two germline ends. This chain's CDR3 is CASSYSSMNTEAFF. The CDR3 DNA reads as TGTGCCAGCAGTTACTCCAGCATGAACACTGAAGCTTTCTTT.

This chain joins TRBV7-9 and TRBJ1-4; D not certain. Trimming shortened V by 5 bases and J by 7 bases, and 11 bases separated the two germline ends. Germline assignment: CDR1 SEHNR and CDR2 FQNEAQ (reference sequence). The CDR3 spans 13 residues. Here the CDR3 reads CASSRPGFEKLFF. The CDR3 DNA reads TGTGCCAGCAGCCGTCCCGGATTTGAAAAACTGTTTTTT.

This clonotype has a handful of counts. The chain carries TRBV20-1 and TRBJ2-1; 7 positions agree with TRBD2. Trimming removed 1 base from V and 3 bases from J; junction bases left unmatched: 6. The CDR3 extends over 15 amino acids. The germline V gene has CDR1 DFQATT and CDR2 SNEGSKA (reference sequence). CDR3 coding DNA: TGCAGTGCTAGAGTGGGGCGGGAGTACTACAATGAGCAGTTCTTC. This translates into CSARVGREYYNEQFF.

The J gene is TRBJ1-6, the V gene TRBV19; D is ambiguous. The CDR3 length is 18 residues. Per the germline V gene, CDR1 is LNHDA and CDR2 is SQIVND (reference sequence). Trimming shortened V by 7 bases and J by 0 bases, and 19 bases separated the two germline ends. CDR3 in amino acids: CASTQRGRGSSYNSPLHF. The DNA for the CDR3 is TGTGCCAGTACGCAACGAGGACGAGGTAGCTCCTATAATTCACCCCTCCACTTT.

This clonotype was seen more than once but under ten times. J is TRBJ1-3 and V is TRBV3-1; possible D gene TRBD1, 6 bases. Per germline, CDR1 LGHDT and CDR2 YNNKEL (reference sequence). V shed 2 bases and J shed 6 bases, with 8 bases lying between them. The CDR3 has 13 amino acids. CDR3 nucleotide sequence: TGTGCCAGCAGCCAATCGGGACAAAACACCATATATTTT. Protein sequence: CASSQSGQNTIYF.

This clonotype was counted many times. The CDR3, as DNA: TGTGCCAGCAGTAACTTCGCAGGGGCAATGACCGGGGAGCTGTTTTTT. This sequence encodes CASSNFAGAMTGELFF. V usage is TRBV12-3 or TRBV12-4 and J usage is TRBJ2-2, with D perhaps matching TRBD1 (6 bases). The V gene lost 5 bases and the J gene lost 5 bases, with 18 bases spanning the gap. The CDR3 extends over 16 amino acids.